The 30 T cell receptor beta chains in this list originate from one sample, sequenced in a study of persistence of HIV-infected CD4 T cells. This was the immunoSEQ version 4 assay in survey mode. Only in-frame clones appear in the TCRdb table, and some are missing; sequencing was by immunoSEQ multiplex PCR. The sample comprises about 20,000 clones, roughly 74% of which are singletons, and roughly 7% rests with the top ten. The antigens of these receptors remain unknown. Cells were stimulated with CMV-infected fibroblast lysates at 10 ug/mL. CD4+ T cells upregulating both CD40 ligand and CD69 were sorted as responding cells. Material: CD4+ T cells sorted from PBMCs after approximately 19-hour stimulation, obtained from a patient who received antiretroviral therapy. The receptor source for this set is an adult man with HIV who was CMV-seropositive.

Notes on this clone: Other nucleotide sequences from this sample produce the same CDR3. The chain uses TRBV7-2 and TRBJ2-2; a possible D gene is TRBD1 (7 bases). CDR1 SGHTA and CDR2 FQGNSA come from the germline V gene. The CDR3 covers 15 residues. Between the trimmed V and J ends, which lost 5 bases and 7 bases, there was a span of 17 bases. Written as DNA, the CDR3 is TGTGCCAGCAGCGGAGGGGGCGGGGTGGGCGGGGAGCTGTTTTTT. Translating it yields CASSGGGGVGGELFF.

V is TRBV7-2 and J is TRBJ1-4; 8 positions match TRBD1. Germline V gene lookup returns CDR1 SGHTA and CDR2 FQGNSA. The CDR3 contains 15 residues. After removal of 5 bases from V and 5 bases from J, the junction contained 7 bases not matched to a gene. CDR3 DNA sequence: TGTGCCAGCAGCGGGCGGACAGGGTTAAATGAAAAACTGTTTTTT. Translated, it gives CASSGRTGLNEKLFF. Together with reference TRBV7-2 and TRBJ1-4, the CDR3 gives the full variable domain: GAGVSQSPSNKVTEKGKDVELRCDPISGHTALYWYRQSLGQGLEFLIYFQGNSAPDKSGLPSDRFSAERTGGSVSTLTIQRTQQEDSAVYLCASSGRTGLNEKLFFGSGTQLSVL.

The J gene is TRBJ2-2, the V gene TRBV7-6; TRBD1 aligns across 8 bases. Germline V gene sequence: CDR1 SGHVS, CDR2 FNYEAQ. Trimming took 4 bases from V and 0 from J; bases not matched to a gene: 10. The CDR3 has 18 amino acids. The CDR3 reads CASSSHRGSSTNTGELFF. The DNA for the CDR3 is TGTGCCAGCAGCTCCCACAGGGGGTCCTCAACGAACACCGGGGAGCTGTTTTTT.

CDR3 bases: TGTGCCAGCAGCCAATCTCGGGGACAAACTGAAGCTTTCTTT. Amino acid sequence: CASSQSRGQTEAFF. This sequence joins TRBV16 and TRBJ1-1, with D perhaps matching TRBD1 (6 bases). Per germline, CDR1 KGHSY and CDR2 FQNENV. The CDR3 contains 14 residues. Between the trimmed V and J ends, which lost 0 bases and 5 bases, there was a span of 10 bases.

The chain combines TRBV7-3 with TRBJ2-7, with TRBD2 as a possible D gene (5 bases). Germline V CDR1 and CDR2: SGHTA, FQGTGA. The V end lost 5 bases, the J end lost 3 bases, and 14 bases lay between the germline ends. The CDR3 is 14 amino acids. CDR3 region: CASSPNQADYEQYF. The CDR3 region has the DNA TGTGCCAGCAGCCCCAACCAAGCGGACTACGAGCAGTACTTC.

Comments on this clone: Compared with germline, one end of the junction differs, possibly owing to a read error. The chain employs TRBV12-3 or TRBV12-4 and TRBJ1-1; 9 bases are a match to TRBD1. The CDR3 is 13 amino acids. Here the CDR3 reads CAGRDREGTEAFF. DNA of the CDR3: TGTGCCGGCAGGGACAGGGAGGGCACTGAAGCTTTCTTT.

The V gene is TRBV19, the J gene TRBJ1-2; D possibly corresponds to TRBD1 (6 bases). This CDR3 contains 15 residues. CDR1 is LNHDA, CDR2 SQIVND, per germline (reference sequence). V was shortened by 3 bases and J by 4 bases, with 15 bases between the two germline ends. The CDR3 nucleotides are TGTGCCAGTAGTATGGGGGCAGGGTTGGGCTATGGCTACACCTTC. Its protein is CASSMGAGLGYGYTF.

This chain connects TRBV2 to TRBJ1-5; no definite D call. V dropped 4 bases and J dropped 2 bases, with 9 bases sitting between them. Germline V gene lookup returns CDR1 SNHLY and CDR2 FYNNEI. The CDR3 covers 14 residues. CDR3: CASSAEKGNQPQHF. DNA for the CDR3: TGTGCCAGCAGTGCTGAAAAAGGCAATCAGCCCCAGCATTTT. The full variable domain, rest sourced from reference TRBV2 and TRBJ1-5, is EPEVTQTPSHQVTQMGQEVILRCVPISNHLYFYWYRQILGQKVEFLVSFYNNEISEKSEIFDDQFSVERPDGSNFTLKIRSTKLEDSAMYFCASSAEKGNQPQHFGDGTRLSIL.

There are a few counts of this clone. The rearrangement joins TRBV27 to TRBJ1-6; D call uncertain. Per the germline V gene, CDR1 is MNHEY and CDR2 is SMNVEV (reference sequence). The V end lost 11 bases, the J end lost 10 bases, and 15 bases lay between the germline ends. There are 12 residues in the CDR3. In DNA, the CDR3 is TGTGCCTCCAGCAGTGGGCCCTCACCCCTCCACTTT. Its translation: CASSSGPSPLHF.

CDR3 loop: CASRLGVWGSYEQYF. The DNA for the CDR3 is TGTGCCAGCAGGCTTGGGGTCTGGGGCTCCTACGAGCAGTACTTC. The chain combines TRBV28 with TRBJ2-7; no clear D. The ends were cut back, 6 bases at V and 0 bases at J, with 15 bases in the middle. The CDR3 is 15 residues long. CDR1 is MDHEN and CDR2 is SYDVKM in the germline V gene.

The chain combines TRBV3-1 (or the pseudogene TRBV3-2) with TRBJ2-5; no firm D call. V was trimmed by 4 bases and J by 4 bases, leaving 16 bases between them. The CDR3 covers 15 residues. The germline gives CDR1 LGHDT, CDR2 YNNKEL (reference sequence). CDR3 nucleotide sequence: TGTGCCAGCAGCCCCCCGGACCTTTTCGGAGAGACCCAGTACTTC. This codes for CASSPPDLFGETQYF.

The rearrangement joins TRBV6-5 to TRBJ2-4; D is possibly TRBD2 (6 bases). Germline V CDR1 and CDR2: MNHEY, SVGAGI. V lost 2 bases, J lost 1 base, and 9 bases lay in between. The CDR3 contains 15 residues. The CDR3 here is CASSYRGTAKNIQYF. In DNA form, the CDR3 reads TGTGCCAGCAGTTACCGGGGGACCGCCAAAAACATTCAGTACTTC.

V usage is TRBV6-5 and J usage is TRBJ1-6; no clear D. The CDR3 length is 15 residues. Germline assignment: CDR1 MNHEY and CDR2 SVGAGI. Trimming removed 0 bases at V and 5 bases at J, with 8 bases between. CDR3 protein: CASSYSITDNSPLHF. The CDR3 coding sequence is TGTGCCAGCAGTTACTCGATAACAGATAATTCACCCCTCCACTTT.

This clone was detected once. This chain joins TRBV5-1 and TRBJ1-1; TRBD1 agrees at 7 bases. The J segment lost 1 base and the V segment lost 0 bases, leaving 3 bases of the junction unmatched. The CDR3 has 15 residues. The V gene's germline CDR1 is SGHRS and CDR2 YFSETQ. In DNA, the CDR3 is TGCGCCAGCAGCTTGGGGACAGGAACGAACACTGAAGCTTTCTTT. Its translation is CASSLGTGTNTEAFF. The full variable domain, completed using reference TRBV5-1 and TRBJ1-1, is KAGVTQTPRYLIKTRGQQVTLSCSPISGHRSVSWYQQTPGQGLQFLFEYFSETQRNKGNFPGRFSGRQFSNSRSEMNVSTLELGDSALYLCASSLGTGTNTEAFFGQGTRLTVV.

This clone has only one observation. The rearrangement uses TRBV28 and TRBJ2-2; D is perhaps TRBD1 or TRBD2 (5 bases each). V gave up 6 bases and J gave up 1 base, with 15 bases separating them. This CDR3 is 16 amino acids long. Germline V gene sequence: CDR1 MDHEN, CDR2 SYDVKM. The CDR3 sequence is CASSPGARLNTGELFF. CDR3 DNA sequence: TGTGCCAGCAGCCCCGGGGCCCGCTTGAACACCGGGGAGCTGTTTTTT.

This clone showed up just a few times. CDR3 sequence: CASSPPGRYNEQFF. The CDR3 DNA follows: TGTGCCAGCAGCCCCCCGGGGAGGTACAATGAGCAGTTCTTC. V and J are TRBV9 and TRBJ2-1, with D perhaps TRBD2 (6 bases). V dropped 4 bases and J dropped 4 bases, with 12 bases sitting between them. Germline assignment: CDR1 SGDLS and CDR2 YYNGEE. The CDR3 covers 14 residues.

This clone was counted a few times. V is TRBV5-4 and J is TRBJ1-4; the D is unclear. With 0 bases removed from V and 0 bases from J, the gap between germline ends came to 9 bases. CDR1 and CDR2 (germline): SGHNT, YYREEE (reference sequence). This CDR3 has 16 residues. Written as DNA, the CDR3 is TGTGCCAGCAGCTTGGCTCTCGCTGCAACTAATGAAAAACTGTTTTTT. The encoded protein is CASSLALAATNEKLFF.

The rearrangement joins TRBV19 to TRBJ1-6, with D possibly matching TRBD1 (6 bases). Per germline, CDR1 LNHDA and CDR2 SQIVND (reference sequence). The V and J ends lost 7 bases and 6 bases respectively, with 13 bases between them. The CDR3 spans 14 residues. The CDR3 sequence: CASTDTGRNSPLHF. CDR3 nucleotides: TGTGCCAGTACCGATACAGGGCGTAATTCACCCCTCCACTTT.

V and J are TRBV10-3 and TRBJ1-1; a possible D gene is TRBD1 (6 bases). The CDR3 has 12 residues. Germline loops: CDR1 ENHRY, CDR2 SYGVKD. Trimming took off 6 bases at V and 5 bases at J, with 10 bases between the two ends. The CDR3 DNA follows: TGTGCCATCAGAGTTCAGGGGACTGAAGCTTTCTTT. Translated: CAIRVQGTEAFF.

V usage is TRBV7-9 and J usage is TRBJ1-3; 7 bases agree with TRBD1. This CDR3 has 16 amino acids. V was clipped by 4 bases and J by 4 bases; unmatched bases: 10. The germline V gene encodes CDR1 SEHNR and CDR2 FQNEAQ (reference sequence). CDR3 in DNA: TGTGCCAGCAGCTCGGGACAGCCGAACTCGGGAAACACCATATATTTT. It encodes CASSSGQPNSGNTIYF. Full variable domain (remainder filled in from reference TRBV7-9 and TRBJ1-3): DTGVSQNPRHKITKRGQNVTFRCDPISEHNRLYWYRQTLGQGPEFLTYFQNEAQLEKSRLLSDRFSAERPKGSFSTLEIQRTEQGDSAMYLCASSSGQPNSGNTIYFGEGSWLTVV.

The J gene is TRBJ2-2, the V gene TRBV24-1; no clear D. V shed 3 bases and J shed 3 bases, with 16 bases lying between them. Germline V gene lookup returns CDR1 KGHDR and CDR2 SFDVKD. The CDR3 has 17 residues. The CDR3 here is CATSDTPLFQDTGELFF. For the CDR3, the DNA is TGTGCCACCAGTGATACTCCTCTCTTCCAGGACACCGGGGAGCTGTTTTTT.

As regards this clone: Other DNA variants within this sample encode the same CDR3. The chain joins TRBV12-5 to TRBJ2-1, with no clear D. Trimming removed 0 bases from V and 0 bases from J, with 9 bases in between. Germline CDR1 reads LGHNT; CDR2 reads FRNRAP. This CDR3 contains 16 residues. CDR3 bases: TGTGCTAGTGGTTTGGTGCCGAGTAGCTCCTACAATGAGCAGTTCTTC. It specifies CASGLVPSSSYNEQFF.

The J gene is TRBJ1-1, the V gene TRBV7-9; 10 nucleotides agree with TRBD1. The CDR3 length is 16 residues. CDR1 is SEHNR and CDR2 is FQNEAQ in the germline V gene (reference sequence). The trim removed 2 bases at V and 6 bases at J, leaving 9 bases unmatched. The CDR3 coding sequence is TGTGCCAGCAGCTTACTCCGCGGGACAGGGGACCCTGAAGCTTTCTTT. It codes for CASSLLRGTGDPEAFF.

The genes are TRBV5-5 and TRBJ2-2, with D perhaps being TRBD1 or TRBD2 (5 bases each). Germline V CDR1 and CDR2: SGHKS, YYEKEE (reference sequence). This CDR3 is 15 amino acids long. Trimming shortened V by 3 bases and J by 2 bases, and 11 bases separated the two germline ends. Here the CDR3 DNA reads TGTGCCAGCAGCTCCGGGACGGTAAACACCGGGGAGCTGTTTTTT. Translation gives CASSSGTVNTGELFF.

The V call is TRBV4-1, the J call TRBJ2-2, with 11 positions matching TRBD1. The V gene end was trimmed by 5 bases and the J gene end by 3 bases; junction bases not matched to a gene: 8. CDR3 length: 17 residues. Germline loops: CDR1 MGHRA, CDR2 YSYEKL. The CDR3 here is CASSTRTGGSYTGELFF. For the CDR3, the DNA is TGCGCCAGCAGCACACGGACAGGGGGCAGTTACACCGGGGAGCTGTTTTTT.

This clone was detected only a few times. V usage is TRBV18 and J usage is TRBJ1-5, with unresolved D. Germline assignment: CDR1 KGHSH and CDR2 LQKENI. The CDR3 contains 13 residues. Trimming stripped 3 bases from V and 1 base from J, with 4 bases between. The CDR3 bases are TGTGCCAGCTCACCGGCGAGCAATCAGCCCCAGCATTTT. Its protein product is CASSPASNQPQHF.

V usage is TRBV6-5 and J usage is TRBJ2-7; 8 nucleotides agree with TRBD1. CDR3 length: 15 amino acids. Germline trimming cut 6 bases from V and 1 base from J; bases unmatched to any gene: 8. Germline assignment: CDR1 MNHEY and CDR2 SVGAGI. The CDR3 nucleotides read TGTGCCAGCAGAAAAGGGACAGGTAATTCCTACGAGCAGTACTTC. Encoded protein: CASRKGTGNSYEQYF.

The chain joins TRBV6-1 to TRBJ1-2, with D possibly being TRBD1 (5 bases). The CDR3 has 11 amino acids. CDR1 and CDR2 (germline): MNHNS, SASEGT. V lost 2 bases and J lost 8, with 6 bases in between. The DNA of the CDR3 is TGTGCCAGCAGTGAACGGGGGGGCTACACCTTC. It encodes CASSERGGYTF.

The CDR3: CASSLEKGLASPLHF. The CDR3 DNA sequence: TGTGCCAGCAGCTTGGAAAAGGGGCTCGCTTCACCCCTCCACTTT. The rearrangement joins TRBV5-4 to TRBJ1-6; perhaps TRBD1 as D (5 bases). Trimming took off 0 bases at V and 9 bases at J, with 13 bases between the two ends. CDR1 SGHNT and CDR2 YYREEE come from the germline V gene (reference sequence). This CDR3 is built from 15 residues.

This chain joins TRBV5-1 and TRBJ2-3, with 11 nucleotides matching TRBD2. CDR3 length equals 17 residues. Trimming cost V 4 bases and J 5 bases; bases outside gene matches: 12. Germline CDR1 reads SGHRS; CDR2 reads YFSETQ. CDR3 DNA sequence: TGCGCCAGCAGCCCCAGGTCTAGCGGGGGGTTTGGAGATACGCAGTATTTT. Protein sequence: CASSPRSSGGFGDTQYF. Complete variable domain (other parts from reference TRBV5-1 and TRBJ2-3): KAGVTQTPRYLIKTRGQQVTLSCSPISGHRSVSWYQQTPGQGLQFLFEYFSETQRNKGNFPGRFSGRQFSNSRSEMNVSTLELGDSALYLCASSPRSSGGFGDTQYFGPGTRLTVL.